This T cell receptor (beta chain) was sequenced for a study of T-cell memory formation after mild COVID-19. Per germline, CDR1 SGHRS and CDR2 YFSETQ. The CDR3 is 14 amino acids. The V gene end was trimmed by 4 bases and the J gene end by 14 bases; junction bases not matched to a gene: 11. MiXCR, run by TCRdb on the 5' RACE reads, gives a single entry per CDR3 protein. This table holds 390,000 or so distinct CDR3 sequences, approximately 15% found once. The receptor's source is a man aged 18-30 years who had mild COVID-19 (a few samples of this study predate the infection). Cell type and time point are not known. Sequencing was done on a sample of PBMCs or a T cell subset sorted from them (not recorded which). V and J are TRBV5-1 and TRBJ1-6; 8 bases map to TRBD1. CDR3 residues: CASSDRDRSITLHF. CDR3 nucleotide sequence: TGCGCCAGCAGCGACCGGGACAGGTCTATAACCCTCCACTTT. Together with reference TRBV5-1 and TRBJ1-6, the CDR3 gives the full variable domain: KAGVTQTPRYLIKTRGQQVTLSCSPISGHRSVSWYQQTPGQGLQFLFEYFSETQRNKGNFPGRFSGRQFSNSRSEMNVSTLELGDSALYLCASSDRDRSITLHFGNGTRLTVT.